The clone carrying this TCR beta chain was seen a handful of times. The target antigen is unknown. This sample was included in a study of T cells in Graves' hyperthyroidism and ophthalmopathy. Whole-study findings and limits: Most clonotypes expanded in the thyroid (above 0.001) were also present in blood.

The CDR3 regions of TCR beta were amplified from RNA transcripts. First-round RT-PCR of the TCR CDR3 relied on the HTBI primer set. TCRdb analysed the multiplex PCR reads with MiXCR anew, one entry per CDR3 protein. Here the sample spans approximately 690,000 distinct CDR3 sequences, less than 25% being singletons. Sequenced input: blood. The clonotype was recovered from a young man with Graves' ophthalmopathy.

CDR3 residues: CASSPEQLGSNQPQHF. The CDR3 DNA reads as TGTGCCAGCTCACCAGAACAATTAGGGAGCAATCAGCCCCAGCATTTT. The chain links TRBV18 to TRBJ1-5; D is undetermined. Germline V gene data show CDR1 as KGHSH and CDR2 as LQKENI. This CDR3 is 16 amino acids long. Trimming removed 2 bases from V and 1 base from J, with 12 bases in between. The whole variable domain, remainder taken from reference TRBV18 and TRBJ1-5, is NAGVMQNPRHLVRRRGQEARLRCSPMKGHSHVYWYRQLPEEGLKFMVYLQKENIIDESGMPKERFSAEFPKEGPSILRIQQVVRGDSAAYFCASSPEQLGSNQPQHFGDGTRLSIL.